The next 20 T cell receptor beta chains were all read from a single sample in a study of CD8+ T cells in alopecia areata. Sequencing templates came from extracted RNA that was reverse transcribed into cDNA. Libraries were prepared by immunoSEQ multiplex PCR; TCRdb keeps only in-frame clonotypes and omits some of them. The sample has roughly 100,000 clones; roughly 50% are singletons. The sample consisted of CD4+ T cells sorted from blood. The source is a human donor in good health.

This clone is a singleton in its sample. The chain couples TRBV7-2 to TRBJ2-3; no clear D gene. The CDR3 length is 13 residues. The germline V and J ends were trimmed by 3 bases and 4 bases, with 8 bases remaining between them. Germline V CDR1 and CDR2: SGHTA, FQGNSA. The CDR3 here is CASSFEFSDTQYF. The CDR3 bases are TGTGCCAGCAGCTTTGAGTTCTCAGATACGCAGTATTTT.

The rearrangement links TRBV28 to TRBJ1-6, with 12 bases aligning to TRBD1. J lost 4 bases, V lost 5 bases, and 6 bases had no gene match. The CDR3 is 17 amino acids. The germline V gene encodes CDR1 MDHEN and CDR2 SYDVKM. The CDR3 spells CASSGGQGARYNSPLHF. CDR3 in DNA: TGTGCCAGCAGTGGGGGACAGGGGGCCAGATATAATTCACCCCTCCACTTT.

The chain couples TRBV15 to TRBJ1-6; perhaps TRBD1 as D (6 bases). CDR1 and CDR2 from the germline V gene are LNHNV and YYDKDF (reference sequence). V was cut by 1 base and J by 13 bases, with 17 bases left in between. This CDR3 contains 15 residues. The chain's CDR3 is CATSRGPGGPGPLHF. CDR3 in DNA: TGTGCCACCAGCAGAGGACCGGGGGGCCCAGGTCCCCTCCACTTT.

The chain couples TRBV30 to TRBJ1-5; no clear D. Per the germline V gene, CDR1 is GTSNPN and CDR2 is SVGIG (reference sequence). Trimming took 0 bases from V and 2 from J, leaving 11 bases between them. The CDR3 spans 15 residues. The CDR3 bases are TGTGCCTGGAGTGTACTCGGGGAAGGCAATCAGCCCCAGCATTTT. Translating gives CAWSVLGEGNQPQHF.

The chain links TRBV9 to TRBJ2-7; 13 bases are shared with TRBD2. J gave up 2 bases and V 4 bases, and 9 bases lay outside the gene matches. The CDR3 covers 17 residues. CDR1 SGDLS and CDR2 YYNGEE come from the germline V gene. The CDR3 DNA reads TGTGCCAGCAGCAGACAGACAGGACTAGCGGGGGCCTACGAGCAGTACTTC. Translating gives CASSRQTGLAGAYEQYF. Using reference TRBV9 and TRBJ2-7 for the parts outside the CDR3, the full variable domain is DSGVTQTPKHLITATGQRVTLRCSPRSGDLSVYWYQQSLDQGLQFLIQYYNGEERAKGNILERFSAQQFPDLHSELNLSSLELGDSALYFCASSRQTGLAGAYEQYFGPGTRLTVT.

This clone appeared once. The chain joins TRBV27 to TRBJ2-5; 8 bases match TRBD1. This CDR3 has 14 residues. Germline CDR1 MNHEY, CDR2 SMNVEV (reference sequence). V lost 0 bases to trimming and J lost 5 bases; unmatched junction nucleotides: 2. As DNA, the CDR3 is TGTGCCAGCAGTTTATCCAGACAGGGGGAGACCCAGTACTTC. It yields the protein CASSLSRQGETQYF.

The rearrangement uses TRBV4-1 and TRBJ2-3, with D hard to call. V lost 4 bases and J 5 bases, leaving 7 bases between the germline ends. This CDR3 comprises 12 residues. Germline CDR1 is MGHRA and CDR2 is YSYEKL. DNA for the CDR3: TGCGCCAGCAGCCGAGTTGGAGATACGCAGTATTTT. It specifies CASSRVGDTQYF.

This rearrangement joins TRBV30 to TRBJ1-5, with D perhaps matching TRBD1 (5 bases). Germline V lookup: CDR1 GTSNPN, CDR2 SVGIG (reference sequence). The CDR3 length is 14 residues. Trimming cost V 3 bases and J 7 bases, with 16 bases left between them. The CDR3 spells CAWSVGRASQPQHF. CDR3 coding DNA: TGTGCCTGGAGCGTCGGCAGGGCGAGCCAGCCCCAGCATTTT.

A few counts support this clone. The CDR3: CAWSVGWGTGTEAFF. CDR3 nucleotide sequence: TGTGCCTGGAGTGTAGGGTGGGGTACGGGCACTGAAGCTTTCTTT. This chain connects TRBV30 to TRBJ1-1; no definite D call. The V gene's germline CDR1 is GTSNPN and CDR2 SVGIG (reference sequence). The CDR3 is made up of 15 amino acids. Deletions cut 0 bases from V and 4 bases from J, with 15 bases between.

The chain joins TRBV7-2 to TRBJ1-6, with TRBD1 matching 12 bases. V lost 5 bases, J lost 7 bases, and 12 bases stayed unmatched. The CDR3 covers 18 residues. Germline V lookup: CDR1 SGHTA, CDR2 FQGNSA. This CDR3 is CASSKGQGAGGENSPLHF. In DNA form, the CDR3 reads TGTGCCAGCAGCAAGGGACAGGGGGCAGGAGGGGAGAATTCACCCCTCCACTTT. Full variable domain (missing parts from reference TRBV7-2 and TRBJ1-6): GAGVSQSPSNKVTEKGKDVELRCDPISGHTALYWYRQSLGQGLEFLIYFQGNSAPDKSGLPSDRFSAERTGGSVSTLTIQRTQQEDSAVYLCASSKGQGAGGENSPLHFGNGTRLTVT.

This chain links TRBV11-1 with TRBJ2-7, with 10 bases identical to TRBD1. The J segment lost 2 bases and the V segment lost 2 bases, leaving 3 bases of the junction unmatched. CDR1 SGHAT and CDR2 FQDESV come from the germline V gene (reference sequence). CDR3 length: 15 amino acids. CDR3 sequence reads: CASSLLDRGAYEQYF. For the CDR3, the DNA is TGTGCCAGCAGCTTACTGGACAGGGGGGCCTACGAGCAGTACTTC.

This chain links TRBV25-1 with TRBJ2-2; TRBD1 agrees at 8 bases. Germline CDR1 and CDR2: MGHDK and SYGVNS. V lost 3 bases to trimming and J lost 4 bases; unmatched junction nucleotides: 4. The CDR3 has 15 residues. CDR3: CASSDSTGGTGELFF. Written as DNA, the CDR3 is TGTGCCAGCAGTGATTCCACAGGGGGCACCGGGGAGCTGTTTTTT.

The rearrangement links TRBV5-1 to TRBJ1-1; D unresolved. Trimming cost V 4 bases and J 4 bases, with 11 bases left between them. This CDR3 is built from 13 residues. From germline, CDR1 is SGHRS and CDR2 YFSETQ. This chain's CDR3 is CASSRVGSTEAFF. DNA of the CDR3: TGCGCCAGCAGCAGAGTGGGGTCCACTGAAGCTTTCTTT.

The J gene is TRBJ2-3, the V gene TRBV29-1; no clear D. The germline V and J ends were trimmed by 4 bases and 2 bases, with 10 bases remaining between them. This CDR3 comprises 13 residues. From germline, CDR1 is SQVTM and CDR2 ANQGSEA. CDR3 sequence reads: CSVVGRLTDTQYF. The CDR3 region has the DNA TGCAGCGTTGTAGGGCGACTCACAGATACGCAGTATTTT.

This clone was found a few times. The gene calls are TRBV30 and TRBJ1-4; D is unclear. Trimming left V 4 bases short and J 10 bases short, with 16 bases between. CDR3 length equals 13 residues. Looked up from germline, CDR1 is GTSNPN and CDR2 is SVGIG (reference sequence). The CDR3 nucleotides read TGTGCCTGGATGCGTAGTAGCTCCGGAAAACTGTTTTTT. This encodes CAWMRSSSGKLFF.

CDR3 sequence (DNA): TGCAGCCTCTCGGGGACAGACTACAATGAGCAGTTCTTC. Translated, it gives CSLSGTDYNEQFF. The gene calls are TRBV29-1 and TRBJ2-1; 7 positions match TRBD1. Trimming cost V 8 bases and J 3 bases; bases outside gene matches: 7. In germline, CDR1 is SQVTM, CDR2 ANQGSEA. This CDR3 comprises 13 residues.

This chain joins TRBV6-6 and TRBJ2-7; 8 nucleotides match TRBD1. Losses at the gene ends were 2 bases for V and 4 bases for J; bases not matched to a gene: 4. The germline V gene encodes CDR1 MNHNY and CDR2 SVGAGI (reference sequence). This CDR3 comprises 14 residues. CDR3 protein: CASSYGTGPYEQYF. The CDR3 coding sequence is TGTGCCAGCAGTTACGGGACAGGTCCGTACGAGCAGTACTTC.

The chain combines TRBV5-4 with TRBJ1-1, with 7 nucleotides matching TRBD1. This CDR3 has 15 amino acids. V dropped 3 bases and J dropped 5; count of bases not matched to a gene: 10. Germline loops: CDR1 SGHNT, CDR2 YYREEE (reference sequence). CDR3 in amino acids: CASSSGDSFRTEAFF. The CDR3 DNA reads TGTGCCAGCAGCTCCGGGGACAGTTTTCGAACTGAAGCTTTCTTT.

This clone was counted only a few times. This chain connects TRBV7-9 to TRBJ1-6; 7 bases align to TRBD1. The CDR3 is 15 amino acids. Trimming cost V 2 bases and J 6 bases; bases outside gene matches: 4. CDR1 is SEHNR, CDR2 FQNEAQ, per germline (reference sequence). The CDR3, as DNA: TGTGCCAGCAGCTTAAGCGGGACAGCTAATTCACCCCTCCACTTT. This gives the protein CASSLSGTANSPLHF.

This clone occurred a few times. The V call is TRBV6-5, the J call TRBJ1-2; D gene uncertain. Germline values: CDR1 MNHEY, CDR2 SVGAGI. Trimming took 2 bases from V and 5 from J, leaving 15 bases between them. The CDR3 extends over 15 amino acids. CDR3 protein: CASSYPPGRRYGYTF. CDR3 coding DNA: TGTGCCAGCAGTTACCCCCCGGGCAGGAGGTATGGCTACACCTTC.